Below, one T cell receptor (beta chain) is given with its context. Germline lookup yields CDR1 MNHEY and CDR2 SVGAGI. The CDR3 has 13 amino acids. V was pared by 8 bases and J by 3 bases, with 11 bases between. These data belong to a study of blood T cell repertoires in COVID-19. Study summary: Sites in the United States, Italy and Spain provided acute and convalescent COVID-19 samples. PBMCs, B-cell-depleted T cells, or T cells were the source of the cDNA or gDNA that made up the material.

How the authors handled the data: How many nucleated cells were present was estimated from reference gene primer amplification. Using immunoSEQ multiplex PCR, the repertoire was profiled, and TCRdb retains in-frame clones only, with some absent. V and J calls and clone size are copied from that table; D and trimming were computed from the DNA. Of about 400,000 clones in the sample, 75% to 90% were seen once. The rearrangement joins TRBV6-5 to TRBJ1-3; D not resolved. The receptor was isolated from a woman in her twenties or thirties with acute or convalescent COVID-19. Sequenced sample: peripheral blood. The CDR3 region has the DNA TGTGCCAGCCGACCGGGGAGTGGAAACACCATATATTTT. This encodes CASRPGSGNTIYF.